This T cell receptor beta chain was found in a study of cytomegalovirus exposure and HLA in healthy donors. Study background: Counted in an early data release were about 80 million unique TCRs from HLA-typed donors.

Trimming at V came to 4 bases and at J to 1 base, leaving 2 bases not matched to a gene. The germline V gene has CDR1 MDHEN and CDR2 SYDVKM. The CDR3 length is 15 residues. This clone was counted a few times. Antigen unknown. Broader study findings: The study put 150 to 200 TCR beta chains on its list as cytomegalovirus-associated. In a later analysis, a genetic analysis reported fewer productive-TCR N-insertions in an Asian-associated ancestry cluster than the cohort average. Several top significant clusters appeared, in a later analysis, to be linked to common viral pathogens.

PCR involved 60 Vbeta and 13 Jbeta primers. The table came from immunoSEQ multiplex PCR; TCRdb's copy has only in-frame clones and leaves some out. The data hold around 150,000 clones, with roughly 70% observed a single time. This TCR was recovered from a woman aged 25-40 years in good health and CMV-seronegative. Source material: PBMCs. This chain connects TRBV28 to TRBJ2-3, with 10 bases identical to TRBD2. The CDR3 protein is CASSSGTSGTDTQYF. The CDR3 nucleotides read TGTGCCAGCAGTTCCGGGACTAGCGGCACAGATACGCAGTATTTT.